This T cell receptor beta chain emerged from a study of cytomegalovirus exposure and HLA in healthy donors (dated by TCRdb to about 2017). Describing the broader study: According to an earlier analysis of a few hundred of the donors, about 179 million T cells yielded 100 million or so unique TCR beta sequences and about 300 Gb of sequence data. Approximately 310 gigabases of sequencing data and 70 million to 95 million unique TCR sequences made up an early release that covered approximately 620 HLA-typed donors. Of the 398 genotyped donors, approximately 83% fell in the genetic ancestry cluster associated with self-reported Caucasian donors. The study aimed to test whether signatures of past pathogen exposure could be identified by cataloging public T cell receptors. The study profiled the T cell repertoires of 550 to 700 subjects by immunosequencing and related them to cytomegalovirus serostatus. A separate validation cohort of 100 to 150 different subjects was used in addition to the roughly 700-subject first cohort. High-throughput TCR immunosequencing, statistical association of individual TCRs with disease status, and machine learning were combined to predict cytomegalovirus infection status. To study patterns of TCR occurrence, a later analysis re-analyzed previously published TCR beta repertoires from 600 to 750 donors and added high-resolution HLA genotyping. Rather than drawing on any new phenotypic data, the later analysis identified candidate immune exposures from TCR beta sequences and the way those sequences occurred across donors. An earlier analysis of 587 of the donors used high-throughput TCR beta sequencing to judge whether each TCR beta V gene segment behaved as functional or pseudogenic. Alongside the repertoire data, information on donor age, sex, ethnicity and CMV serostatus was compiled. In a later genetic analysis, genome-wide SNP genotypes for about three fifths of the roughly 670 donors were used, and that subset was treated as a discovery cohort. All discovery cohort repertoires had been generated using a single sequencing platform. HLA typing covered class I and class II loci at four-digit resolution. Typing coverage differed by locus: A, B, C, DRB1 and DQB1 were typed in roughly 620-640 donors, DQA1 in about 560, DPA1 in some 570, and DPB1 in roughly 450. Because of strong linkage in the cohort, roughly five DR-DQ haplotypes were treated as single units for association and clustering. Across some 400 genotyped donors of the cohort, an average of approximately 240,000 unique TCR beta nucleotide sequences per donor were sequenced, and roughly 18% of those sequences were non-productive.

As encoded in the germline V gene (reference sequence), CDR1 is LNHDA while CDR2 is SQIVND. The CDR3 holds 14 amino acids from the cysteine to the phenylalanine. Kept here is only the CDR3 DNA, which spans 42 bases and is read in frame from base 1. V is pared back by 5 bases and J by 7 bases, with 12 bases lying between the germline termini. The cohort consisted of 666 healthy bone marrow donors. At the time of sampling, every cohort member was nominally healthy, though immune exposures that went unrecorded were likely present. The donor tested CMV seronegative, placing the donor among the 350 to 400 seronegative members of the cohort. A peripheral blood sample was provided by each donor, and peripheral blood mononuclear cells were used for TCR beta sequencing. Genomic DNA was extracted from the blood cell samples with the Qiagen DNeasy Blood Extraction Kit. Findings and caveats that apply to the study as a whole: In a later analysis, HLA-associated TCR beta chains showed more clonal expansion and lower generation probabilities than non-associated chains that were equally common. Most TCR sequences were seen in very few donors, while some public TCRs were found in many individuals. Over 15 rarely observed V segments, including chromosome 9 orphons, were excluded from the earlier analysis of 550 to 700 of the donors because counts were too low. Correlated functional status among segregating V segments might be attributable to linkage disequilibrium, but an unknown experimental factor could not be ruled out. This cohort had only TCR beta chains sequenced, and the lack of alpha or paired-chain data limited which features could be detected. Because HLA typing was unavailable for some donors at each locus, only the typed subset was used in association tests. A cluster of highly shared sequence variants was judged likely to represent a technical artifact of the sequencing pipeline. According to a later analysis, most CMV-associated TCR beta chains appeared to be HLA-restricted, and the HLA associations seemed to be driven largely by CMV exposure. Assigning TCR associations to individual alleles was difficult when HLA alleles, especially DR and DQ, strongly co-occurred. In both the original and validation cohorts, the classifier was reported to diagnose cytomegalovirus status with high specificity and sensitivity. A few of the identified cytomegalovirus-associated TCR beta chains were confirmed in vitro to be specific for cytomegalovirus antigens. Roughly uniform sequencing depth across donors was assumed in presence/absence analyses, although this assumption may not hold. In an earlier analysis of 587 of the donors, most TCR beta V segments appeared in productive rearrangements about 87% or about 30% of the time, broadly matching IMGT annotations. Some IMGT-functional V segments, including TRBV6-2 and TRBV6-3, could not be distinguished by the 87-base-pair reads and were therefore excluded. The study listed 164 TCR beta chains as associated with cytomegalovirus. A further reported finding was that TCR beta sequences accurately predicted the HLA-A and HLA-B alleles for most subjects in the first cohort. The authors suggested that the approach could potentially be generalized to other disease states and immunological phenotypes. In a later analysis, the rate of TCR association differed among HLA loci, with DRB1 alleles having the most associated TCRs and HLA-C alleles having the fewest. For the cohort, immune exposure information was limited to CMV serostatus. A later analysis reported that several top co-occurrence clusters appeared linked to parvovirus B19, influenza, CMV and Epstein-Barr virus. A later genetic analysis associated a missense DCLRE1C variant with V-gene and J-gene trimming of TCR beta chains, and an independent cohort replicated the association. In a later genetic analysis, fewer N-insertions in productive TCRs were reported among donors in an Asian-associated ancestry cluster than the 666-donor mean. A later analysis associated about 17,000 TCR beta sequences with specific HLA alleles at a false discovery rate of 0.05.

The receptor library was made with the immunoSEQ multiplex PCR assay. The multiplex PCR relied on a mix of 60 forward primers for TCR Vbeta segments and 13 reverse primers for TCR Jbeta segments. A multiplex PCR assay on genomic DNA amplified the CDR3 region of rearranged TCR beta genes. The Illumina HiSeq System was used to sequence the amplified TCR beta libraries as 87-base-pair reads. The paper's processing steps were these. A later analysis tallied approximately 87 million unique TCR beta chains across the 666 repertoires, and around 12 million of those chains were shared by two or more donors. Raw reads were error-corrected and collapsed into unique sequences with a nearest-neighbor algorithm that merged closely related sequences to remove PCR and sequencing errors. V, D and J gene segments were assigned by aligning CDR3 sequences to IMGT reference sequences. For a sequence to be retained, at least a six-nucleotide match to both a V gene segment and a J gene segment was required. A rearrangement counted as productive if the CDR3 had no stop codons and remained in frame with V and J, and every other rearrangement counted as non-productive. CDR3 was defined by IMGT convention, running from the second conserved V-encoded cysteine to the conserved J-encoded phenylalanine. The earlier analysis of roughly 590 of the donors excluded any sequence lacking an unambiguous match to a single V gene segment. In an earlier analysis of 587 of the donors, a V segment was called functional when productive rearrangements were above 56.7%, and segregating when the standard deviation between donors exceeded 5%. To diagnose cytomegalovirus status from the catalog of TCR beta chain sequences, a statistical classification framework was built. V and J gene assignment, in a later analysis, came from comparing TCR nucleotide sequences with IMGT/GENE-DB human TR gene sequences. In a later analysis, CDR3 sequences and most-parsimonious VDJ recombination scenarios were assigned using the TCRdist pipeline. In a later analysis, every TCR beta chain was defined by the combination of its CDR3 amino acid sequence and its V-gene family, and reads without a unique V-gene family were dropped. As a way to deal with suspected cross-contamination and a sequencing artifact, a later analysis dropped 592 nucleotide sequences that were highly shared and had low generation probability. In a later analysis, a clonal expansion index for each public chain was calculated from normalized within-repertoire ranks of inferred template counts. In a later analysis, generation probabilities were computed with a VDJ recombination model fitted to out-of-frame rearrangements, and the resulting probabilities were checked against IGoR. In a later analysis, hypergeometric tests were used to score TCR-TCR, TCR-HLA and TCR-CMV co-occurrence, with a repertoire-size bias correction applied to TCR pairs. False discovery rates were estimated in a later analysis by permuting HLA or CMV assignments 20 times. A later analysis grouped co-occurring TCRs with DBSCAN, adding TCRdist sequence similarity when clustering within HLA-allele-positive subsets. For co-occurrence clustering, repertoires with fewer than 30,000 or more than 120,000 public chains were excluded, along with a handful of repertoires with anomalous nucleotide sharing. This is the immuneACCESS table as TCRdb keeps it, with only in-frame sequences that have V and J called. A part of the clones is gone; compared with another copy, unresolved V genes explain less than half, and the rest is unexplained. Clonal size and the V and J genes are those of that table, whereas D and trimming came from the DNA. The sample has 150,000 to 200,000 clones on record, about 82% of them singletons. Roughly 1.6% of the sample rests with the top ten.

Worth noting for this clone: Its antigen remains undetermined. Nothing much larger sits one base from this clone, and base qualities are not available.

This sequence was found in a man aged 18 to 35 in good health and CMV-seronegative. The rearrangement combines TRBV19 with TRBJ1-6; matching of 5 bases hints at TRBD1 as the D gene. The sequenced sample consisted of PBMCs. The sequenced DNA: TGTGCCAGTAGTTCCCAGGGTGGGAATTCACCCCTCCACTTT. The resulting protein is CASSSQGGNSPLHF.